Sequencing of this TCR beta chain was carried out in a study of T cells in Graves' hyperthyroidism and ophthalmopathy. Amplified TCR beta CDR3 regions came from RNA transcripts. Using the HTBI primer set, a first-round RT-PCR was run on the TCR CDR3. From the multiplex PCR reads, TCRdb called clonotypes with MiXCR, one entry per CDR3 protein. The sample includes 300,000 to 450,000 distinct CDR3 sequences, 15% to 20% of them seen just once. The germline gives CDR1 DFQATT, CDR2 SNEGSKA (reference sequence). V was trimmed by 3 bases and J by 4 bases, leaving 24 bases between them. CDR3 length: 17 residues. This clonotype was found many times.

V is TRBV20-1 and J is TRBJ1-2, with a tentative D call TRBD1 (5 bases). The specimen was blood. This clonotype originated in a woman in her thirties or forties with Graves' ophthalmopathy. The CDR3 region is CSASFFDEGLSVYGYTF. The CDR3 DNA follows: TGCAGTGCTAGTTTTTTCGATGAGGGACTCTCAGTCTATGGCTACACCTTC.